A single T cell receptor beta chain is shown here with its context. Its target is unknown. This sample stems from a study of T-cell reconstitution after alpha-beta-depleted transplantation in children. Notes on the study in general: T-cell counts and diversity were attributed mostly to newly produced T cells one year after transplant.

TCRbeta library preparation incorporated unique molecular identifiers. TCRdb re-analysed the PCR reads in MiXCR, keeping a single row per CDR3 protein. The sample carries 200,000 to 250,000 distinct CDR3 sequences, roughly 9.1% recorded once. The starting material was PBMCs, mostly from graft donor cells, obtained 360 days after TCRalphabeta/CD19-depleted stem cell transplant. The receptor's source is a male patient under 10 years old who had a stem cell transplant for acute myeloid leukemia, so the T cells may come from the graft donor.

Here the CDR3 DNA reads TGTGCCAGCTCACCCGGGATCCTGGACAGGGGGCACAATGAGCAGTTCTTC. This sequence encodes CASSPGILDRGHNEQFF. This chain uses TRBV18 with TRBJ2-1; TRBD1 matches at 11 bases. The germline V gene encodes CDR1 KGHSH and CDR2 LQKENI. The CDR3 contains 17 residues. With 3 bases clipped from V and 5 bases from J, the junction kept 9 bases outside the gene matches.